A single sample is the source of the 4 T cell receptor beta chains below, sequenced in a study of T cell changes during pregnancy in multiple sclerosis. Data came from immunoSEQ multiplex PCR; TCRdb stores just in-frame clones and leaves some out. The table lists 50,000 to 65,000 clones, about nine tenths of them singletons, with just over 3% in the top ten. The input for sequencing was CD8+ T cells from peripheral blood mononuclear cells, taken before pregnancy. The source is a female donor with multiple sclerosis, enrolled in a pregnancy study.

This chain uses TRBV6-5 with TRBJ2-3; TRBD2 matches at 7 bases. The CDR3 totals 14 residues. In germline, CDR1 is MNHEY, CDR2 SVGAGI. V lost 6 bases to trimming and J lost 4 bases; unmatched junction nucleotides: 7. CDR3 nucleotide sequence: TGTGCCAGCAGACCGGGAGGAGGCGCAGATACGCAGTATTTT. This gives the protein CASRPGGGADTQYF.

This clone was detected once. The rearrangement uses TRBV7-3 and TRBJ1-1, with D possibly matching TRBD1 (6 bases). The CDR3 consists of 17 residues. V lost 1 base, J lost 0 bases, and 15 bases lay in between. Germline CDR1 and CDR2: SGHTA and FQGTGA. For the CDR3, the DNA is TGTGCCAGCAGCTTAAGCCCCTGGGCAGGGGTGAACACTGAAGCTTTCTTT. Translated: CASSLSPWAGVNTEAFF.

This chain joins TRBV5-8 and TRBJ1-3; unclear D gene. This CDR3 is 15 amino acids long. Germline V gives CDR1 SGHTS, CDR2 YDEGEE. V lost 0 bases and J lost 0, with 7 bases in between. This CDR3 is CASSLARSSGNTIYF. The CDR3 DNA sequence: TGTGCCAGCAGCTTGGCGCGGAGCTCTGGAAACACCATATATTTT.

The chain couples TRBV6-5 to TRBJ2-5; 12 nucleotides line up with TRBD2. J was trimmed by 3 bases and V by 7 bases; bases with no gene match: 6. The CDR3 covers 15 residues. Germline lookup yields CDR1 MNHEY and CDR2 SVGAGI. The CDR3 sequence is CASKTRLAGEETQYF. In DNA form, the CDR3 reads TGTGCCAGCAAGACAAGACTAGCGGGGGAAGAGACCCAGTACTTC.